Listed here are 24 T cell receptor beta chains from one sample, sequenced in a study of graft-versus-host responses after intestinal transplantation. The antigens for these receptors are not known. Clones were sequenced by immunoSEQ multiplex PCR, and TCRdb holds only the in-frame ones, with some missing. The sample contains more than 65,000 clones, around 90% of which appear only once. Source: unstimulated CD4+ T cells sorted from spleen or lymph node cells, taken before intestinal transplant. Receptor source: a human donor who received an intestinal transplant.

The chain recombines TRBV5-1 with TRBJ1-3; no clear D. The V end lost 0 bases, the J end lost 4 bases, and 5 bases lay between the germline ends. This CDR3 is built from 13 residues. In germline, CDR1 is SGHRS, CDR2 YFSETQ. CDR3 sequence (DNA): TGCGCCAGCAGCTTGGGTGAGGGAAACACCATATATTTT. This translates into CASSLGEGNTIYF. Supplemented by reference TRBV5-1 and TRBJ1-3, the full variable domain reads KAGVTQTPRYLIKTRGQQVTLSCSPISGHRSVSWYQQTPGQGLQFLFEYFSETQRNKGNFPGRFSGRQFSNSRSEMNVSTLELGDSALYLCASSLGEGNTIYFGEGSWLTVV.

This clone has only one observation. This rearrangement joins TRBV2 to TRBJ2-7, with D unclear. The germline CDR1 and CDR2 sequences are SNHLY and FYNNEI. V was clipped by 10 bases and J by 4 bases, with 23 bases between them. This CDR3 spans 15 amino acids. CDR3 in DNA: TGTGCCACTCATACGGCACGGCAGGTAGAGTACGAGCAGTACTTC. This translates into CATHTARQVEYEQYF. The variable domain in full, with the rest retrieved from reference TRBV2 and TRBJ2-7, is EPEVTQTPSHQVTQMGQEVILRCVPISNHLYFYWYRQILGQKVEFLVSFYNNEISEKSEIFDDQFSVERPDGSNFTLKIRSTKLEDSAMYFCATHTARQVEYEQYFGPGTRLTVT.

The chain has TRBV5-1 and TRBJ2-1, with 11 bases fitting TRBD2. CDR1 and CDR2 from the germline V gene are SGHRS and YFSETQ. Germline trimming cut 0 bases from V and 8 bases from J; bases unmatched to any gene: 10. The CDR3 consists of 17 residues. CDR3 region: CASSLDSGGANGYEQFF. The CDR3 DNA follows: TGCGCCAGCAGCTTGGATAGCGGGGGGGCCAACGGGTATGAGCAGTTCTTC.

This chain links TRBV6-5 with TRBJ1-3, with D unresolved. Trimming removed 0 bases at V and 3 bases at J, with 9 bases between. Germline lookup yields CDR1 MNHEY and CDR2 SVGAGI. This CDR3 spans 15 amino acids. This CDR3 reads CASSYSRAGGNTIYF. In DNA, the CDR3 is TGTGCCAGCAGTTACTCGCGGGCAGGTGGAAACACCATATATTTT.

The genes are TRBV10-3 and TRBJ1-4, with 9 bases identical to TRBD1. The V and J ends lost 5 bases and 8 bases, in that order; junction bases with no gene match: 6. The CDR3 runs to 14 residues. Germline CDR1 ENHRY, CDR2 SYGVKD. The CDR3 protein is CAISPTGGREKLFF. DNA for the CDR3: TGTGCCATCAGTCCAACAGGGGGCCGCGAAAAACTGTTTTTT.

V and J are TRBV5-1 and TRBJ1-1; D not resolved. V lost 0 bases and J lost 4, with 7 bases in between. This CDR3 has 13 amino acids. Germline assignment: CDR1 SGHRS and CDR2 YFSETQ. The DNA of the CDR3 is TGCGCCAGCAGCTTGGCGGGGTTCACTGAAGCTTTCTTT. It translates to CASSLAGFTEAFF.

This clone has only one observation. The chain uses TRBV5-1 and TRBJ1-2; tentative D call: TRBD1 (6 bases). Deletions cut 0 bases from V and 7 bases from J, with 10 bases between. CDR1 is SGHRS, CDR2 YFSETQ, per germline. This CDR3 is 13 amino acids long. This CDR3 is CASSLDVGAGYTF. CDR3 nucleotide sequence: TGCGCCAGCAGCTTGGATGTGGGGGCTGGCTACACCTTC.

The chain is built from TRBV19 and TRBJ1-5, with 8 nucleotides matching TRBD1. The CDR3 is 14 residues long. The junction had 5 bases not matched to a gene; V was cut back by 3 bases and J by 7 bases. Germline V gene sequence: CDR1 LNHDA, CDR2 SQIVND (reference sequence). CDR3 loop: CASSMRDRGQPQHF. In nucleotides, the CDR3 is TGTGCCAGTAGTATGAGAGACAGGGGACAGCCCCAGCATTTT.

This clone has just one count. The chain joins TRBV10-3 to TRBJ1-4; 8 nucleotides align to TRBD1. There are 13 residues in the CDR3. The germline V gene has CDR1 ENHRY and CDR2 SYGVKD. V lost 9 bases to trimming and J lost 3 bases; unmatched junction nucleotides: 3. This CDR3 reads CAIGQGSNEKLFF. The CDR3 DNA follows: TGTGCCATAGGACAGGGATCTAATGAAAAACTGTTTTTT.

CDR3 bases: TGTGCCAGCAGGGAAACAGCGGGGGGGAAATACGAGCAGTACTTC. Translating gives CASRETAGGKYEQYF. The chain combines TRBV7-9 with TRBJ2-7; 10 positions match TRBD2. J lost 4 bases, V lost 6 bases, and 9 bases had no gene match. From germline, CDR1 is SEHNR and CDR2 FQNEAQ (reference sequence). This CDR3 has 15 residues.

This rearrangement joins TRBV5-1 to TRBJ1-1; 10 bases agree with TRBD1. Germline V gene sequence: CDR1 SGHRS, CDR2 YFSETQ. The CDR3 loop spans 15 amino acids. With 0 bases clipped from V and 6 bases from J, the junction kept 5 bases outside the gene matches. CDR3 bases: TGCGCCAGCAGCTTGGGACAGGGGGCGGTTGCTGAAGCTTTCTTT. Its translation: CASSLGQGAVAEAFF.

V and J are TRBV6-6 and TRBJ1-1; D is ambiguous. Germline V CDR1 and CDR2: MNHNY, SVGAGI (reference sequence). The length of the CDR3 is 11 residues. Trimming took 6 bases from V and 2 from J, leaving 4 bases between them. CDR3 coding DNA: TGTGCCAGCAGCCCTAACACTGAAGCTTTCTTT. Amino acid sequence: CASSPNTEAFF.

V and J are TRBV7-8 and TRBJ1-2; 10 bases match TRBD1. The J segment lost 1 base and the V segment lost 0 bases, leaving 8 bases of the junction unmatched. Germline CDR1 and CDR2: SGHVS and FQNEAQ. There are 18 residues in the CDR3. The CDR3 loop is CASSLARQGATVNYGYTF. CDR3 sequence (DNA): TGTGCCAGCAGCTTAGCCCGACAGGGGGCCACCGTTAACTATGGCTACACCTTC.

This chain uses TRBV5-4 with TRBJ2-1, with TRBD2 identical over 16 bases. V was pared by 3 bases and J by 1 base, with 1 base of the junction left unmatched. CDR1 is SGHNT, CDR2 YYREEE, per germline (reference sequence). The length of the CDR3 is 17 residues. CDR3 coding DNA: TGTGCCAGCAGCTCGGGACTAGCGGGGGGGTCCTACAATGAGCAGTTCTTC. This sequence encodes CASSSGLAGGSYNEQFF.

The V gene is TRBV5-1, the J gene TRBJ1-3; 7 nucleotides align to TRBD1. The germline V gene has CDR1 SGHRS and CDR2 YFSETQ. This CDR3 has 15 amino acids. The J segment lost 9 bases and the V segment lost 0 bases, leaving 9 bases of the junction unmatched. The CDR3 nucleotides read TGCGCCAGCAGCTTGGTACAGGGGAGCGAGCGCACCATATATTTT. Protein sequence: CASSLVQGSERTIYF.

This clone was recorded once. The chain joins TRBV11-2 to TRBJ2-1, with D perhaps matching TRBD2 (6 bases). This CDR3 is built from 12 residues. V dropped 2 bases and J dropped 8 bases, with 7 bases sitting between them. The germline CDR1 and CDR2 sequences are SGHAT and FQNNGV. Here the CDR3 DNA reads TGTGCCAGCAGCTTATGGAGGGATGAGCAGTTCTTC. It encodes CASSLWRDEQFF.

The chain is built from TRBV28 and TRBJ1-2; tentative D call: TRBD1 (6 bases). This CDR3 has 14 residues. Germline V gene lookup returns CDR1 MDHEN and CDR2 SYDVKM. V lost 2 bases to trimming and J lost 4 bases, with 11 bases between them. As DNA, the CDR3 is TGTGCCAGCAGTTTAGGACAGAAGGGCTATGGCTACACCTTC. Protein sequence: CASSLGQKGYGYTF.

This clone turned up a few times. The chain is built from TRBV6-5 and TRBJ1-2; tentatively, D is TRBD1 (5 bases). Trimming stripped 3 bases from V and 8 bases from J, with 16 bases between. The CDR3 consists of 14 residues. CDR1 and CDR2 from the germline V gene are MNHEY and SVGAGI. The CDR3 region has the DNA TGTGCCAGCAGTTATAGGGGTGGCAGGTCCGGCTACACCTTC. It encodes CASSYRGGRSGYTF.

This chain joins TRBV28 and TRBJ1-2; 9 nucleotides align to TRBD1. There are 13 residues in the CDR3. J was trimmed by 1 base and V by 10 bases; bases with no gene match: 4. Germline loops: CDR1 MDHEN, CDR2 SYDVKM. CDR3 nucleotides: TGTGCCACCGGGGACAGGGATAACTATGGCTACACCTTC. As protein: CATGDRDNYGYTF.

CDR3 region: CASSGGDRGAAFF. Here the CDR3 DNA reads TGTGCCAGCAGCGGAGGTGACAGGGGCGCAGCTTTCTTT. The chain employs TRBV28 and TRBJ1-1, with 8 bases that match TRBD1. The J segment lost 10 bases and the V segment lost 6 bases, leaving 10 bases of the junction unmatched. From germline, CDR1 is MDHEN and CDR2 SYDVKM. The CDR3 totals 13 residues.

This clone was seen a few times. This sequence joins TRBV5-6 and TRBJ1-4; 7 bases agree with TRBD1. Trimming removed 0 bases from V and 8 bases from J; junction bases left unmatched: 4. In germline, CDR1 is SGHDT, CDR2 YYEEEE. CDR3 length: 14 residues. The chain's CDR3 is CASSLGQGSEKLFF. The CDR3 nucleotides read TGTGCCAGCAGCTTGGGACAGGGCAGCGAAAAACTGTTTTTT.

The V call is TRBV30, the J call TRBJ1-1; tentatively, D is TRBD1 (5 bases). CDR3 length equals 14 residues. V was pared by 2 bases and J by 3 bases, with 13 bases between. Germline V gene data show CDR1 as GTSNPN and CDR2 as SVGIG (reference sequence). The CDR3 coding sequence is TGTGCCTGGAGTAGGTGGCCGGGGGACACTGAAGCTTTCTTT. This encodes CAWSRWPGDTEAFF.

This chain connects TRBV5-1 to TRBJ2-1; 12 bases are shared with TRBD2. Per germline, CDR1 SGHRS and CDR2 YFSETQ. The CDR3 is 16 amino acids. Germline trimming cut 4 bases from V and 9 bases from J; bases unmatched to any gene: 11. CDR3 DNA sequence: TGCGCCAGCAGCGCTGGGCTAGCGGGAGGGCCCGGTGAGCAGTTCTTC. It specifies CASSAGLAGGPGEQFF.

The count of this clone is one. The chain is built from TRBV5-1 and TRBJ2-6, with TRBD2 identical over 7 bases. CDR1 is SGHRS and CDR2 is YFSETQ in the germline V gene. J was trimmed by 0 bases and V by 4 bases; bases with no gene match: 10. The CDR3 spans 18 residues. CDR3 DNA: TGCGCCAGCAGCGGGTTCGGGGGGTTTAGCTCTGGGGCCAACGTCCTGACTTTC. Translation: CASSGFGGFSSGANVLTF.